This T cell receptor beta chain is drawn from a study of T cells of healthy individuals. One entry per CDR3 protein results from TCRdb running MiXCR on the 5' RACE reads. The table lists some 100,000 distinct CDR3 sequences, around 17% of them singletons, with around 6.5% in the top ten. The CDR3 contains 14 residues. V lost 6 bases and J lost 1, with 13 bases in between. Germline CDR1 is SGHAT and CDR2 is FQNNGV. This clonotype originated in a human donor in good health. The chain links TRBV11-2 to TRBJ2-7; possibly TRBD2 for D (6 bases). DNA of the CDR3: TGTGCCAGCAGTCAAATGGGACTTTCCTACGAGCAGTACTTC. Amino acid sequence: CASSQMGLSYEQYF.